This T cell receptor (beta chain) is from a study of OX40 agonist ivuxolimab in advanced cancers. The trim removed 4 bases at V and 0 bases at J, leaving 4 bases unmatched. Germline values: CDR1 SGHDT, CDR2 YYEEEE. CDR3 length: 16 amino acids. Repertoires were generated with immunoSEQ multiplex PCR, while TCRdb's copy carries only in-frame clones and drops some. The sample has 40,000 to 50,000 clones, around 89% seen once. This chain connects TRBV5-6 to TRBJ2-4; 10 bases are shared with TRBD2. The source is an adult with an advanced solid tumor such as melanoma, head and neck, liver or kidney cancer. The sample consisted of CD4+ or CD8+ T cells sorted from blood, taken in a trial of the OX40 agonist ivuxolimab. DNA for the CDR3: TGTGCCAGCAGCACGGGACTAGCGCTAGCCAAAAACATTCAGTACTTC. Translation gives CASSTGLALAKNIQYF.